This T cell receptor (beta chain) appears in the sequencing data of a study of breast tumors, draining lymph nodes, adjacent tissues. Breast cancer patients provided tissue from their axillary draining lymph nodes. TCRdb re-called the multiplex PCR reads through MiXCR, storing one row per CDR3 protein. The sample has fewer than 150,000 distinct CDR3 sequences, approximately 21% seen once. Per germline, CDR1 LGHDT and CDR2 YNNKEL (reference sequence). This CDR3 comprises 13 residues. Trimming removed 9 bases at V and 6 bases at J, with 16 bases between. Sequencing used axillary lymph node tissue. The origin of this receptor is a female donor with breast cancer. Some clones in this sample may be carry-over from other donors' samples. V usage is TRBV3-1 and J usage is TRBJ2-3; the D is unclear. The CDR3 protein is CASGKGLYDTQYF. CDR3 bases: TGTGCCAGTGGCAAAGGGCTTTACGATACGCAGTATTTT.